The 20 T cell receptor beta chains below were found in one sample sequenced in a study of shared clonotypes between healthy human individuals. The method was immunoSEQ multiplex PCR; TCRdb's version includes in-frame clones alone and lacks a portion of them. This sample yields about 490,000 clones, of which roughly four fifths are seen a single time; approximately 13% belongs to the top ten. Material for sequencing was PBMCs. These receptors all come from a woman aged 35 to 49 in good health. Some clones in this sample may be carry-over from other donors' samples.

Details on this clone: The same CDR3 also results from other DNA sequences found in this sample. CDR3 nucleotides: TGTGCCAGCAGTCTAAGACAGGGCTCCTACGAGCAGTACTTC. Translated, it gives CASSLRQGSYEQYF. V usage is TRBV28 and J usage is TRBJ2-7; the match to TRBD1 covers 7 bases. CDR1 is MDHEN, CDR2 SYDVKM, per germline. CDR3 length: 14 amino acids. V trimming: 5 bases; J trimming: 0 bases; junction bases outside the gene matches: 4. Combining the CDR3 with reference TRBV28 and TRBJ2-7 gives the whole variable domain DVKVTQSSRYLVKRTGEKVFLECVQDMDHENMFWYRQDPGLGLRLIYFSYDVKMKEKGDIPEGYSVSREKKERFSLILESASTNQTSMYLCASSLRQGSYEQYFGPGTRLTVT.

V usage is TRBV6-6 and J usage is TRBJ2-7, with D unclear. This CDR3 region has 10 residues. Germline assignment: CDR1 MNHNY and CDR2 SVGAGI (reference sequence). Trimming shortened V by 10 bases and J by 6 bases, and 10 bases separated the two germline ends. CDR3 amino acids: CATSSSEQYF. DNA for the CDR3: TGTGCCACCTCGAGCTCCGAGCAGTACTTC.

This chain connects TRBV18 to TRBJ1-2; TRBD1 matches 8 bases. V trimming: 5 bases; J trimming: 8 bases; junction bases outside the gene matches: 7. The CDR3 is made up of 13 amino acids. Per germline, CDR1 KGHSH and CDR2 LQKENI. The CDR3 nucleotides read TGTGCCAGCTCAACGGACAGGGAAGGGGGCTACACCTTC. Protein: CASSTDREGGYTF. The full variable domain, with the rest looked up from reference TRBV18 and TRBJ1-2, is NAGVMQNPRHLVRRRGQEARLRCSPMKGHSHVYWYRQLPEEGLKFMVYLQKENIIDESGMPKERFSAEFPKEGPSILRIQQVVRGDSAAYFCASSTDREGGYTFGSGTRLTVV.

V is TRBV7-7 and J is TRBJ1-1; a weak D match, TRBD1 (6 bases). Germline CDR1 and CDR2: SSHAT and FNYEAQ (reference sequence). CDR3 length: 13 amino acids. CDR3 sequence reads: CASAMDSNTEAFF. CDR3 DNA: TGTGCTAGCGCGATGGACAGCAACACTGAAGCTTTCTTT.

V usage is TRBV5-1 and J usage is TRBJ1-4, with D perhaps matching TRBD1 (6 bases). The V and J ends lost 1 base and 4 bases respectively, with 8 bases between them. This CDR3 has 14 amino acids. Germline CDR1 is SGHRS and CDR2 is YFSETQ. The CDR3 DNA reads TGCGCCAGCAGCTTGACAGGGAGTAATGAAAAACTGTTTTTT. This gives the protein CASSLTGSNEKLFF.

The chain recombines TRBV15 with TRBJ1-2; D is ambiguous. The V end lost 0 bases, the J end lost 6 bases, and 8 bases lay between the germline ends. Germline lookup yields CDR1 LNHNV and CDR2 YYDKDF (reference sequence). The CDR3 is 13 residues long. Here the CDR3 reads CATSRDLGNGYTF. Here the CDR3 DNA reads TGTGCCACCAGCAGAGACCTCGGGAATGGCTACACCTTC.

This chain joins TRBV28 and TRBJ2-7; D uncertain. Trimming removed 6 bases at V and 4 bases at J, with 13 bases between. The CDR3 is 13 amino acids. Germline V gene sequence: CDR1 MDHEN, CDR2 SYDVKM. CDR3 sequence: CASSQSGPYEQYF. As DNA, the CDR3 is TGTGCCAGCAGCCAGTCGGGCCCTTACGAGCAGTACTTC.

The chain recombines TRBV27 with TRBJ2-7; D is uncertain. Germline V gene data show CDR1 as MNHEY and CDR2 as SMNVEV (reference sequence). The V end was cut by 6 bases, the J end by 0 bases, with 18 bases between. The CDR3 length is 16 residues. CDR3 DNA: TGTGCCAGCAGCTCCCGCGGTGGCGCAACCTCCTACGAGCAGTACTTC. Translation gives CASSSRGGATSYEQYF.

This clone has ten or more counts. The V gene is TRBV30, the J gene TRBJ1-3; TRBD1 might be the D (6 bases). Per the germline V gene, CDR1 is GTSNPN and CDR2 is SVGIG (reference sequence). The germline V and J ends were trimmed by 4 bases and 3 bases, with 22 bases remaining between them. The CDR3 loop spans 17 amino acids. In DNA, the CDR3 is TGTGCCTGGAAAAAATCAAGGGACACTGTTGTTGGAAACACCATATATTTT. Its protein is CAWKKSRDTVVGNTIYF.

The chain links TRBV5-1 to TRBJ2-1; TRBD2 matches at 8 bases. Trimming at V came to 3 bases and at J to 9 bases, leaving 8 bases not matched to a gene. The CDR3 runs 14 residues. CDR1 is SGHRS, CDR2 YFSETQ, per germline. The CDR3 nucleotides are TGCGCCAGCAGCTCCCAGGGGACTAGTGCTGAGCAGTTCTTC. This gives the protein CASSSQGTSAEQFF.

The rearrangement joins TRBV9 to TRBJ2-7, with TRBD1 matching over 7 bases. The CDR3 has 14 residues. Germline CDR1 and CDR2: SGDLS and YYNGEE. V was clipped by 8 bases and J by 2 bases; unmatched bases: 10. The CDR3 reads CASGPDRTPYEQYF. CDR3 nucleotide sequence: TGTGCCAGTGGGCCGGACAGGACCCCCTACGAGCAGTACTTC.

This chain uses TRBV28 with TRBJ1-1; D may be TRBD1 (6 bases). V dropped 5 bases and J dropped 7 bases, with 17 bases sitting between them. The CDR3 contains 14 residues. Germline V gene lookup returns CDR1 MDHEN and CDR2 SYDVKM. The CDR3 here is CASSPGQLEVEAFF. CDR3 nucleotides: TGTGCCAGCAGTCCCGGACAGCTGGAGGTTGAAGCTTTCTTT.

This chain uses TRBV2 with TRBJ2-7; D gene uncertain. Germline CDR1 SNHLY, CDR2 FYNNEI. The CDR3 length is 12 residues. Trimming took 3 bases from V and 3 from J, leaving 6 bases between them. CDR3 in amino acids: CASSDFVYEQYF. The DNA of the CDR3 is TGTGCCAGCAGTGACTTCGTCTACGAGCAGTACTTC.

The CDR3 nucleotides are TGTGCCAGCAGTCGAGACAGGAACACTGAAGCTTTCTTT. Translated, it gives CASSRDRNTEAFF. The chain has TRBV6-4 and TRBJ1-1; D is possibly TRBD1 (5 bases). The germline V gene encodes CDR1 MRHNA and CDR2 SNTAGT. CDR3 length: 13 amino acids. Trimming took 5 bases from V and 1 from J, leaving 8 bases between them.

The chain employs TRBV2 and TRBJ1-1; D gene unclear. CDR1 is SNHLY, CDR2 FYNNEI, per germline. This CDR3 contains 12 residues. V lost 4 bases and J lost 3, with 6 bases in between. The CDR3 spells CASSVWDTEAFF. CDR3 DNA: TGTGCCAGCAGTGTTTGGGACACTGAAGCTTTCTTT.

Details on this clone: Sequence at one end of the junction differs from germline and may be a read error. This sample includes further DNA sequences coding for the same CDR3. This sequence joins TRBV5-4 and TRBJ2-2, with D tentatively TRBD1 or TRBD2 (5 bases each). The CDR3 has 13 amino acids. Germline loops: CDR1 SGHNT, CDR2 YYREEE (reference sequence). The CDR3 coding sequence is TGTGCCAGCAGCTTGAGGACAACCGGGGAGCTGTTCTTT. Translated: CASSLRTTGELFF.

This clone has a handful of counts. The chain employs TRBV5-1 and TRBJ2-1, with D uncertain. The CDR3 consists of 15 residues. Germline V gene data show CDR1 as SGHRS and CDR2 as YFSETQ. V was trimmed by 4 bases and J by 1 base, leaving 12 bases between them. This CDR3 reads CASSLGEVSYNEQFF. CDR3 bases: TGCGCCAGCAGCCTTGGAGAGGTTTCCTACAATGAGCAGTTCTTC.

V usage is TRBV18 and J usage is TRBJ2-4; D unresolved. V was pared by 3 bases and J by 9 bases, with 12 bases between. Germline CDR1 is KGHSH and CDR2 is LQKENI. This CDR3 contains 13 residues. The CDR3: CASSPTQQGIQYF. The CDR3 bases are TGTGCCAGCTCACCCACCCAACAAGGCATTCAGTACTTC.

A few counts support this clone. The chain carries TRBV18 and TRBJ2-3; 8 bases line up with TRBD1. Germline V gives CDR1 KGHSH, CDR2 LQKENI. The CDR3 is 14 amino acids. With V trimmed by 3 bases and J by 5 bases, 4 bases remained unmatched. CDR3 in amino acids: CASSPDRGRDTQYF. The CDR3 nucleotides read TGTGCCAGCTCACCCGACAGGGGACGAGATACGCAGTATTTT.

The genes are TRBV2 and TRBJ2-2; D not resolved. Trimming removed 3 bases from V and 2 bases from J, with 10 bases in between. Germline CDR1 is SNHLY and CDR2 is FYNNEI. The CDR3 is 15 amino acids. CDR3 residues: CASSDSPGNTGELFF. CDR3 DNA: TGTGCCAGCAGTGACTCTCCGGGTAACACCGGGGAGCTGTTTTTT.